These 31 T cell receptor beta chains were all obtained from the same sample, sequenced in a study of shared clonotypes between healthy human individuals. Libraries were prepared by immunoSEQ multiplex PCR; TCRdb keeps only in-frame clonotypes and omits some of them. The data hold some 980,000 clones, with roughly 72% observed a single time. Material: memory CD4+ T cells sorted from blood. Indicated subset: CD45RA-negative fraction. These receptors were obtained from a man aged 18 to 30 in good health.

The chain recombines TRBV7-8 with TRBJ2-7, with D possibly being TRBD2 (5 bases). Trimming cost V 3 bases and J 3 bases, with 9 bases left between them. CDR3 length equals 13 residues. CDR1 SGHVS and CDR2 FQNEAQ come from the germline V gene. The CDR3 DNA reads as TGTGCCAGCAGCTTTACGGAGGACTACGAGCAGTACTTC. Encoded protein: CASSFTEDYEQYF.

The chain's CDR3 is CASSLMGASYEQYF. For the CDR3, the DNA is TGTGCCAGCAGCTTAATGGGGGCCTCCTACGAGCAGTACTTC. The chain recombines TRBV7-8 with TRBJ2-7; weak D call: TRBD1 (6 bases). Germline V gene sequence: CDR1 SGHVS, CDR2 FQNEAQ. This CDR3 is 14 amino acids long. V lost 2 bases, J lost 0 bases, and 8 bases lay in between. The full variable domain, in which reference TRBV7-8 and TRBJ2-7 provide the parts outside the CDR3, is GAGVSQSPRYKVAKRGQDVALRCDPISGHVSLFWYQQALGQGPEFLTYFQNEAQLDKSGLPSDRFFAERPEGSVSTLKIQRTQQEDSAVYLCASSLMGASYEQYFGPGTRLTVT.

J is TRBJ2-7 and V is TRBV5-4; 8 bases are a match to TRBD2. Trimming took 1 base from V and 2 from J; bases not matched to a gene: 11. Germline V gene data show CDR1 as SGHNT and CDR2 as YYREEE (reference sequence). The CDR3 has 17 residues. The CDR3 DNA reads TGTGCCAGCAGCTTGAAGGCTAGCGGGTTCCATACCTACGAGCAGTACTTC. Translating it yields CASSLKASGFHTYEQYF.

The rearrangement links TRBV7-9 to TRBJ2-1, with 8 bases fitting TRBD2. The J segment lost 3 bases and the V segment lost 5 bases, leaving 12 bases of the junction unmatched. This CDR3 region has 17 residues. Germline CDR1 is SEHNR and CDR2 is FQNEAQ (reference sequence). The CDR3 sequence is CASSPNLGGDNYNEQFF. The CDR3 region has the DNA TGTGCCAGCAGCCCCAACCTCGGGGGGGACAACTACAATGAGCAGTTCTTC.

The rearrangement uses TRBV19 and TRBJ2-5; 11 bases map to TRBD2. V gave up 6 bases and J gave up 2 bases; unmatched junction bases: 11. This CDR3 region has 17 residues. From germline, CDR1 is LNHDA and CDR2 SQIVND (reference sequence). The CDR3 DNA sequence: TGTGCCAGTAGACCAGGGACTAGCGGAAAGACACAAGAGACCCAGTACTTC. This encodes CASRPGTSGKTQETQYF.

This chain connects TRBV5-6 to TRBJ2-2; TRBD2 aligns across 8 bases. This CDR3 is built from 16 residues. Germline V lookup: CDR1 SGHDT, CDR2 YYEEEE. V lost 1 base to trimming and J lost 1 base; unmatched junction nucleotides: 3. CDR3 DNA sequence: TGTGCCAGCAGCTTGAGGCTAGCGGGGAACACCGGGGAGCTGTTTTTT. This encodes CASSLRLAGNTGELFF.

This chain links TRBV11-2 with TRBJ2-7; perhaps D is TRBD1 or TRBD2 (7 bases each). This CDR3 spans 15 amino acids. CDR1 SGHAT and CDR2 FQNNGV come from the germline V gene. V was trimmed by 5 bases and J by 0 bases, leaving 14 bases between them. The CDR3 loop is CASSLREGASYEQYF. The CDR3 DNA is TGTGCCAGCAGCCTCAGGGAGGGGGCCTCCTACGAGCAGTACTTC.

This rearrangement joins TRBV10-2 to TRBJ2-5; tentatively, D is TRBD1 or TRBD2 (7 bases each). Germline V gives CDR1 WSHSY, CDR2 SAAADI. CDR3 length: 14 residues. The V end lost 4 bases, the J end lost 4 bases, and 13 bases lay between the germline ends. The CDR3 DNA is TGCGCCAGCAGTGCGGGCAGGGGGGGAGAGACCCAGTACTTC. Its protein product is CASSAGRGGETQYF.

The rearrangement uses TRBV11-3 and TRBJ2-4, with 10 bases identical to TRBD1. J gave up 3 bases and V 1 base, and 0 bases lay outside the gene matches. This CDR3 region has 15 residues. CDR1 SGHNT and CDR2 YENEEA come from the germline V gene. CDR3 loop: CASSLGTGGKNIQYF. The CDR3 DNA sequence: TGTGCCAGCAGCTTAGGGACAGGGGGCAAAAACATTCAGTACTTC. Complete variable domain (other parts from reference TRBV11-3 and TRBJ2-4): EAGVVQSPRYKIIEKKQPVAFWCNPISGHNTLYWYLQNLGQGPELLIRYENEEAVDDSQLPKDRFSAERLKGVDSTLKIQPAELGDSAVYLCASSLGTGGKNIQYFGAGTRLSVL.

About this clone itself: This same CDR3 is encoded by further DNA sequences in the sample. The chain joins TRBV6-5 to TRBJ1-6; no firm D call. The CDR3 sequence is 13 residues long. Germline assignment: CDR1 MNHEY and CDR2 SVGAGI. Trimming pared 4 bases from V and 10 bases from J, leaving 11 bases between. DNA for the CDR3: TGTGCCAGCAGTTTAACCGGGAACTCACCCCTCCACTTT. Its translation is CASSLTGNSPLHF.

A few counts support this clone. The chain recombines TRBV10-3 with TRBJ1-1; 8 positions agree with TRBD1. V was clipped by 6 bases and J by 4 bases; unmatched bases: 4. Germline CDR1 ENHRY, CDR2 SYGVKD. This CDR3 has 13 amino acids. The CDR3 DNA is TGTGCCATCAGCGGGACAGGTTCCACTGAAGCTTTCTTT. It encodes CAISGTGSTEAFF.

This clone was counted a few times. The gene calls are TRBV15 and TRBJ1-3; 9 bases match TRBD1. This CDR3 has 16 residues. CDR1 and CDR2 from the germline V gene are LNHNV and YYDKDF (reference sequence). The V gene end was trimmed by 0 bases and the J gene end by 5 bases; junction bases not matched to a gene: 5. The CDR3 loop is CATSREGQGIRNTIYF. Here the CDR3 DNA reads TGTGCCACCAGCAGAGAGGGACAGGGAATTCGAAACACCATATATTTT.

The chain couples TRBV4-3 to TRBJ2-2, with 7 bases identical to TRBD2. V lost 4 bases and J lost 3; bases outside the gene matches: 20. This CDR3 is 20 amino acids long. Germline values: CDR1 LGHNA, CDR2 YSLEER. The CDR3 region has the DNA TGCGCCAGCAGCCCTAATCCCTTAATCCTTGCTAGCGGTGACACCGGGGAGCTGTTTTTT. Translating it yields CASSPNPLILASGDTGELFF.

J is TRBJ1-5 and V is TRBV19; 8 bases fit TRBD1. The trim removed 4 bases at V and 2 bases at J, leaving 1 base unmatched. Germline CDR1 reads LNHDA; CDR2 reads SQIVND (reference sequence). The CDR3 totals 14 residues. The CDR3: CASSTTGGNQPQHF. CDR3 in DNA: TGTGCCAGTAGTACGACAGGGGGCAATCAGCCCCAGCATTTT. Full variable domain (remainder filled in from reference TRBV19 and TRBJ1-5): DGGITQSPKYLFRKEGQNVTLSCEQNLNHDAMYWYRQDPGQGLRLIYYSQIVNDFQKGDIAEGYSVSREKKESFPLTVTSAQKNPTAFYLCASSTTGGNQPQHFGDGTRLSIL.

This clone appeared a single time. The chain is built from TRBV28 and TRBJ2-2; D ambiguous. From germline, CDR1 is MDHEN and CDR2 SYDVKM. CDR3 length: 13 residues. With 6 bases removed from V and 8 bases from J, the gap between germline ends came to 13 bases. DNA of the CDR3: TGTGCCAGCAGATCCGATGGGGTGGGGGAGCTGTTTTTT. It encodes CASRSDGVGELFF.

This clone appeared a single time. The chain has TRBV19 and TRBJ1-5; tentative D call: TRBD1 (5 bases). Germline CDR1 is LNHDA and CDR2 is SQIVND (reference sequence). V was shortened by 7 bases and J by 7 bases, with 14 bases between the two germline ends. This CDR3 region has 13 residues. CDR3 in amino acids: CASTNLGGQPQHF. The CDR3 DNA reads TGTGCCAGTACCAACTTGGGGGGGCAGCCCCAGCATTTT.

Remarks on this clone: The sample carries other DNA sequences with the same CDR3. The rearrangement links TRBV6-5 to TRBJ1-2; a possible D gene is TRBD1 (6 bases). The germline gives CDR1 MNHEY, CDR2 SVGAGI. Trimming cost V 6 bases and J 5 bases, with 10 bases left between them. CDR3 length equals 12 residues. Here the CDR3 reads CASSPTGYGYTF. DNA for the CDR3: TGTGCCAGCAGCCCGACAGGTTATGGCTACACCTTC.

The rearrangement links TRBV28 to TRBJ1-5; D gene uncertain. V was clipped by 6 bases and J by 4 bases, with 7 bases between them. The CDR3 contains 12 residues. Germline V CDR1 and CDR2: MDHEN, SYDVKM. CDR3 region: CASRETNQPQHF. The CDR3 coding sequence is TGTGCCAGCAGGGAGACTAATCAGCCCCAGCATTTT.

The chain joins TRBV6-1 to TRBJ2-3, with 9 positions matching TRBD1. Trimming removed 6 bases from V and 0 bases from J; junction bases left unmatched: 4. Germline values: CDR1 MNHNS, CDR2 SASEGT. There are 15 residues in the CDR3. This CDR3 is CASRRTGVSTDTQYF. The CDR3 coding sequence is TGTGCCAGCAGAAGGACAGGGGTCAGCACAGATACGCAGTATTTT.

This clone was counted a single time. The V call is TRBV6-5, the J call TRBJ1-1; D remains ambiguous. Trimming shortened V by 7 bases and J by 4 bases, and 19 bases separated the two germline ends. The CDR3 runs to 15 residues. Germline CDR1 MNHEY, CDR2 SVGAGI. CDR3 sequence (DNA): TGTGCCAGCAACCCTGAGTCGATGGGTGTCACTGAAGCTTTCTTT. It codes for CASNPESMGVTEAFF.

Points on this clone: Other DNA sequences from this sample encode an identical CDR3 as well. The V call is TRBV5-1, the J call TRBJ1-6; D is unresolved. Trimming left V 5 bases short and J 5 bases short, with 8 bases between. This CDR3 has 13 amino acids. Per the germline V gene, CDR1 is SGHRS and CDR2 is YFSETQ. The CDR3 loop reads CASREGDNSPLHF. In DNA form, the CDR3 reads TGCGCCAGCAGGGAGGGCGATAATTCACCCCTCCACTTT. The whole variable domain, filled in from reference TRBV5-1 and TRBJ1-6, reads KAGVTQTPRYLIKTRGQQVTLSCSPISGHRSVSWYQQTPGQGLQFLFEYFSETQRNKGNFPGRFSGRQFSNSRSEMNVSTLELGDSALYLCASREGDNSPLHFGNGTRLTVT.

This clone has a handful of counts. The chain links TRBV18 to TRBJ2-1, with 10 bases fitting TRBD2. CDR3 size: 18 residues. Looked up from germline, CDR1 is KGHSH and CDR2 is LQKENI. The V gene end was trimmed by 0 bases and the J gene end by 8 bases; junction bases not matched to a gene: 13. CDR3 sequence reads: CASSPPSPSGGAKDEQFF. The CDR3 nucleotides are TGTGCCAGCTCACCACCAAGTCCCAGCGGGGGGGCCAAGGATGAGCAGTTCTTC.

The rearrangement links TRBV15 to TRBJ1-4; unclear D gene. The CDR3 has 16 amino acids. Trimming shortened V by 3 bases and J by 0 bases, and 11 bases separated the two germline ends. The germline V gene has CDR1 LNHNV and CDR2 YYDKDF (reference sequence). The CDR3 is CATSSGSLSTNEKLFF. The CDR3 DNA is TGTGCCACCAGCAGTGGGTCCCTATCAACTAATGAAAAACTGTTTTTT.

Concerning this clone: Other DNA variants within this sample encode the same CDR3. V and J are TRBV11-2 and TRBJ2-7; D uncertain. The CDR3 runs 12 residues. Germline loops: CDR1 SGHAT, CDR2 FQNNGV. Trimming removed 1 base at V and 7 bases at J, with 8 bases between. CDR3 sequence: CASSLAGSEQYF. The DNA of the CDR3 is TGTGCCAGCAGCTTAGCTGGGTCGGAGCAGTACTTC.

This clone was found once. This chain joins TRBV4-1 and TRBJ2-5, with D perhaps matching TRBD1 or TRBD2 (5 bases each). The J call is uncertain, as TRBJ2-7 better fits the DNA end. This CDR3 contains 15 residues. In germline, CDR1 is MGHRA, CDR2 YSYEKL. CDR3: CASSHLGDPTYEQYF. In nucleotides, the CDR3 is TGCGCCAGCAGCCATTTAGGGGACCCGACCTACGAGCAGTACTTC.

The chain has TRBV19 and TRBJ1-6; no clear D. This CDR3 spans 13 amino acids. Trimming took 8 bases from V and 9 from J, leaving 14 bases between them. Germline V gene data show CDR1 as LNHDA and CDR2 as SQIVND (reference sequence). The CDR3 protein is CASSGLRSSPLHF. The CDR3 region has the DNA TGTGCCAGTTCGGGTCTCAGGAGTTCACCCCTCCACTTT.

This clone was found once. CDR3 amino acids: CASSQSFWYQETQYF. The CDR3 DNA reads TGCGCCAGCAGCCAAAGTTTCTGGTACCAAGAGACCCAGTACTTC. The gene calls are TRBV4-3 and TRBJ2-5; no firm D call. Trimming removed 2 bases from V and 0 bases from J, with 10 bases in between. This CDR3 has 15 residues. CDR1 is LGHNA and CDR2 is YSLEER in the germline V gene.

The chain uses TRBV10-1 and TRBJ2-1; 10 bases fit TRBD1. The CDR3 has 16 amino acids. The germline gives CDR1 WNHNN, CDR2 SYGVQD (reference sequence). The J segment lost 8 bases and the V segment lost 6 bases, leaving 13 bases of the junction unmatched. The CDR3 DNA reads as TGCGCCAGCAGGAACGACAGGGGGCAACACACCCATGAGCAGTTCTTC. This sequence encodes CASRNDRGQHTHEQFF.

The chain carries TRBV5-6 and TRBJ1-1; D uncertain. V was clipped by 4 bases and J by 4 bases, with 20 bases between them. The CDR3 covers 16 residues. The V gene's germline CDR1 is SGHDT and CDR2 YYEEEE. CDR3 loop: CASSLRSPGSGTEAFF. The DNA of the CDR3 is TGTGCCAGCAGCCTACGGTCCCCAGGATCCGGCACTGAAGCTTTCTTT.

This clone appeared a few times. The genes are TRBV6-5 and TRBJ2-5; 10 nucleotides line up with TRBD2. V dropped 5 bases and J dropped 5; count of bases not matched to a gene: 5. The CDR3 is made up of 14 amino acids. The germline gives CDR1 MNHEY, CDR2 SVGAGI. The CDR3 reads CASSKLAGRETQYF. In nucleotides, the CDR3 is TGTGCCAGCAGTAAACTAGCGGGACGCGAGACCCAGTACTTC.

This clone occurred a few times. V and J are TRBV2 and TRBJ2-7, with 8 bases fitting TRBD1. The CDR3 loop spans 19 amino acids. CDR1 is SNHLY, CDR2 FYNNEI, per germline. The junction had 20 bases not matched to a gene; V was cut back by 7 bases and J by 0 bases. The CDR3 reads CASTPLLGGQGLLSYEQYF. The CDR3 DNA sequence: TGTGCCAGCACTCCCCTGTTGGGAGGACAGGGCCTTCTCTCCTACGAGCAGTACTTC.